This T cell receptor beta chain was identified in a study of shared clonotypes between healthy human individuals. Whole-study context: Sampling drew on donors who were a couple of women and a few men aged 18 to 49.

Some clones are missing from TCRdb's copy, which holds only in-frame ones; the method was immunoSEQ multiplex PCR. The sample lists about 2.4 million clones, under 95% occurring once. Every one of the donors was a Caucasian adult that lived in Nashville, Tennessee. CDR1 is MDHEN and CDR2 is SYDVKM in the germline V gene. Trimming stripped 6 bases from V and 5 bases from J, with 25 bases between. The CDR3 totals 17 residues. The V gene is TRBV28, the J gene TRBJ1-2, with D possibly being TRBD1 (6 bases). Sequencing was done on a sample of naive CD4+ T cells from PBMCs. The subset: CD45RA+ positively selected. The clonotype comes from a man aged 18 to 30 in good health. Some clones in this sample may be carry-over from other donors' samples. The CDR3 nucleotides are TGTGCCAGCAGCAACTCGGACAGTGGGGTGGGGAGGTATGGCTACACCTTC. Translation gives CASSNSDSGVGRYGYTF.